What follows are 29 T cell receptor beta chains derived from one specimen sequenced in a study of shared T cell receptors in the human thymus. Some clones are missing from TCRdb's copy, which holds only in-frame ones; the method was immunoSEQ multiplex PCR. The sample consists of about 730,000 clones, 70% to 90% of them appearing once. These data also featured in a second study, about human thymus T cells.

Sequencing was performed on thymocytes. Every receptor here comes from a girl less than two years old with a congenital heart defect.

The chain links TRBV4-1 to TRBJ1-2; the D is unclear. Per germline, CDR1 MGHRA and CDR2 YSYEKL. The V and J ends lost 2 bases and 3 bases respectively, with 16 bases between them. There are 16 residues in the CDR3. This CDR3 reads CASSQRLSRPDYGYTF. CDR3 nucleotide sequence: TGCGCCAGCAGCCAAAGATTGTCCAGGCCTGACTATGGCTACACCTTC.

This chain joins TRBV4-2 and TRBJ1-2, with 8 bases matching TRBD1. Trimming removed 4 bases from V and 4 bases from J; junction bases left unmatched: 11. The germline V gene encodes CDR1 LGHNA and CDR2 YNFKEQ. This CDR3 comprises 16 residues. This chain's CDR3 is CASSPDAPGQVYGYTF. Written as DNA, the CDR3 is TGTGCCAGCAGCCCGGACGCACCGGGACAGGTCTATGGCTACACCTTC.

The chain couples TRBV12-5 to TRBJ1-5; 7 positions agree with TRBD1. Germline V gives CDR1 LGHNT, CDR2 FRNRAP. The CDR3 runs to 16 residues. The junction had 10 bases not matched to a gene; V was cut back by 2 bases and J by 6 bases. CDR3 residues: CASGLTDREDVQPQHF. The DNA of the CDR3 is TGTGCTAGTGGTTTGACCGACAGGGAGGATGTTCAGCCCCAGCATTTT.

The chain combines TRBV18 with TRBJ2-7; 9 bases map to TRBD1. This CDR3 is 14 amino acids long. J lost 5 bases, V lost 6 bases, and 8 bases had no gene match. Per germline, CDR1 KGHSH and CDR2 LQKENI. CDR3 sequence: CASSDRGNGDEQYF. CDR3 nucleotide sequence: TGTGCCAGCTCCGACAGGGGGAACGGAGACGAGCAGTACTTC.

The chain is built from TRBV7-6 and TRBJ2-3, with a tentative D call TRBD1 (6 bases). The germline V gene has CDR1 SGHVS and CDR2 FNYEAQ. The germline V and J ends were trimmed by 1 base and 0 bases, with 14 bases remaining between them. The CDR3 is 17 amino acids. The CDR3 DNA is TGTGCCAGCAGCTTAGTTGGCTCGGACAGCAGCACAGATACGCAGTATTTT. As protein: CASSLVGSDSSTDTQYF.

CDR3 protein: CASSIDSRRVYGYTF. CDR3 sequence (DNA): TGTGCCAGTAGTATAGACTCTCGGAGGGTCTATGGCTACACCTTC. V gene TRBV19 combines with J gene TRBJ1-2; no firm D call. This CDR3 comprises 15 residues. The germline V gene encodes CDR1 LNHDA and CDR2 SQIVND (reference sequence). Trimming left V 0 bases short and J 4 bases short, with 12 bases between.

This clone was detected a few times. J is TRBJ2-5 and V is TRBV5-6; 12 nucleotides line up with TRBD2. Germline-derived CDR1 and CDR2 are SGHDT and YYEEEE. The CDR3 is 19 amino acids. The junction had 14 bases not matched to a gene; V was cut back by 0 bases and J by 5 bases. This CDR3 reads CASSLVSSGGVGPEETQYF. The CDR3 nucleotides read TGTGCCAGCAGCTTGGTGTCTAGCGGGGGGGTGGGGCCGGAGGAGACCCAGTACTTC.

The chain recombines TRBV28 with TRBJ1-5, with TRBD1 matching 9 bases. The trim removed 10 bases at V and 5 bases at J, leaving 3 bases unmatched. CDR1 MDHEN and CDR2 SYDVKM come from the germline V gene. The CDR3 contains 12 residues. The CDR3 DNA reads TGTGCCACCGGGACAGGGTATCAGCCCCAGCATTTT. Protein sequence: CATGTGYQPQHF.

The chain employs TRBV2 and TRBJ1-2; D not certain. The germline CDR1 and CDR2 sequences are SNHLY and FYNNEI. V lost 3 bases to trimming and J lost 5 bases, with 19 bases between them. This CDR3 spans 16 amino acids. The CDR3 region is CASSDVGPRKRYGYTF. In DNA, the CDR3 is TGTGCCAGCAGTGACGTCGGCCCCAGGAAAAGATATGGCTACACCTTC.

This clone has just a few counts. The chain is built from TRBV19 and TRBJ2-1; 12 bases line up with TRBD1. Germline V gene data show CDR1 as LNHDA and CDR2 as SQIVND (reference sequence). The V gene end was trimmed by 5 bases and the J gene end by 2 bases; junction bases not matched to a gene: 22. The CDR3 contains 22 residues. The DNA for the CDR3 is TGTGCCAGTAGTGACGCCCCCGGGACAGGGGGCGACGGCGGGGTCGCCTACAATGAGCAGTTCTTC. It specifies CASSDAPGTGGDGGVAYNEQFF.

The genes are TRBV19 and TRBJ1-1; the match to TRBD1 covers 7 bases. The CDR3 contains 17 residues. Trimming took 0 bases from V and 0 from J; bases not matched to a gene: 7. The germline CDR1 and CDR2 sequences are LNHDA and SQIVND (reference sequence). The CDR3 nucleotides read TGTGCCAGTAGTATAGATCGTAGACAGGGTCTGAACACTGAAGCTTTCTTT. Translation gives CASSIDRRQGLNTEAFF. The full variable domain, in which reference TRBV19 and TRBJ1-1 provide the parts outside the CDR3, is DGGITQSPKYLFRKEGQNVTLSCEQNLNHDAMYWYRQDPGQGLRLIYYSQIVNDFQKGDIAEGYSVSREKKESFPLTVTSAQKNPTAFYLCASSIDRRQGLNTEAFFGQGTRLTVV.

The chain has TRBV27 and TRBJ1-5, with D perhaps TRBD1 (6 bases). V was clipped by 3 bases and J by 4 bases, with 13 bases between them. This CDR3 has 15 amino acids. The germline V gene encodes CDR1 MNHEY and CDR2 SMNVEV (reference sequence). CDR3 protein: CASSFFDRPNQPQHF. The DNA of the CDR3 is TGTGCCAGCAGTTTTTTCGACAGGCCTAATCAGCCCCAGCATTTT.

This chain links TRBV14 with TRBJ2-3; D not resolved. The CDR3 totals 15 residues. The V end lost 0 bases, the J end lost 1 base, and 8 bases lay between the germline ends. Germline-derived CDR1 and CDR2 are SGHDN and FVKESK. The CDR3 nucleotides are TGTGCCAGCAGCCAAGACCAGGTCGGCACAGATACGCAGTATTTT. Encoded protein: CASSQDQVGTDTQYF.

The rearrangement links TRBV6-4 to TRBJ2-5, with D unclear. The CDR3 length is 14 residues. Trimming left V 0 bases short and J 2 bases short, with 7 bases between. From germline, CDR1 is MRHNA and CDR2 SNTAGT. CDR3 sequence: CASSDSRIQETQYF. As DNA, the CDR3 is TGTGCCAGCAGTGACTCCAGGATTCAAGAGACCCAGTACTTC.

This rearrangement joins TRBV10-3 to TRBJ2-5; 8 nucleotides agree with TRBD1. This CDR3 contains 13 residues. V lost 7 bases and J lost 4; bases outside the gene matches: 5. CDR1 and CDR2 (germline): ENHRY, SYGVKD. The CDR3 spells CAITFGQGETQYF. The CDR3 DNA reads TGTGCCATCACTTTCGGACAGGGAGAGACCCAGTACTTC.

This rearrangement joins TRBV11-2 to TRBJ2-6; the D gene is possibly TRBD1 (6 bases). CDR3 length: 17 residues. Germline CDR1 and CDR2: SGHAT and FQNNGV. V was trimmed by 5 bases and J by 0 bases, leaving 14 bases between them. The CDR3 protein is CASSPRGTHSGANVLTF. In DNA, the CDR3 is TGTGCCAGCAGCCCCAGGGGTACCCACTCTGGGGCCAACGTCCTGACTTTC.

V gene TRBV13 combines with J gene TRBJ1-2, with D hard to call. The CDR3 spans 15 residues. CDR1 and CDR2 from the germline V gene are PRHDT and FYEKMQ (reference sequence). The ends were cut back, 2 bases at V and 6 bases at J, with 16 bases in the middle. CDR3 amino acids: CASSLLVRNSHGYTF. The CDR3 DNA follows: TGTGCCAGCAGCTTATTAGTCCGGAACAGTCATGGCTACACCTTC.

The CDR3 sequence is CASSLTSGGVDTQYF. CDR3 bases: TGTGCCAGCAGCCTTACTAGCGGGGGGGTTGATACGCAGTATTTT. The chain recombines TRBV11-3 with TRBJ2-3, with 13 bases aligning to TRBD2. This CDR3 is 15 amino acids long. J lost 6 bases, V lost 5 bases, and 5 bases had no gene match. The germline V gene encodes CDR1 SGHNT and CDR2 YENEEA.

The chain uses TRBV28 and TRBJ2-4, with 8 nucleotides matching TRBD1. The V segment lost 2 bases and the J segment 1 base; nucleotides outside the gene matches: 7. The CDR3 extends over 17 amino acids. Germline assignment: CDR1 MDHEN and CDR2 SYDVKM. The CDR3 DNA reads as TGTGCCAGCAGTTTAAGTACAGGGGGTAGGGCCAAAAACATTCAGTACTTC. Translated: CASSLSTGGRAKNIQYF.

This sequence joins TRBV14 and TRBJ1-1, with 8 bases that match TRBD1. The length of the CDR3 is 16 residues. V shed 3 bases and J 4 bases; nucleotides not matched to a gene: 10. CDR1 and CDR2 from the germline V gene are SGHDN and FVKESK. The CDR3 spells CASSQVGQGGGTEAFF. The CDR3, as DNA: TGTGCCAGCAGCCAGGTCGGACAGGGAGGGGGCACTGAAGCTTTCTTT.

The chain recombines TRBV28 with TRBJ1-3, with D maybe TRBD1 (6 bases). Germline CDR1 is MDHEN and CDR2 is SYDVKM. V dropped 7 bases and J dropped 4 bases, with 14 bases sitting between them. This CDR3 contains 14 residues. The DNA for the CDR3 is TGTGCCAGCACCCTAAGGACAGCGGGAAACACCATATATTTT. Encoded protein: CASTLRTAGNTIYF.

This rearrangement joins TRBV7-2 to TRBJ1-1; D perhaps matches TRBD1 (6 bases). This CDR3 has 16 amino acids. V was cut by 4 bases and J by 5 bases, with 20 bases left in between. Per germline, CDR1 SGHTA and CDR2 FQGNSA. The CDR3, as DNA: TGTGCCAGCAGCTATGTCCGGGACAAGGATTGGACTGAAGCTTTCTTT. Amino acids: CASSYVRDKDWTEAFF.

The rearrangement links TRBV6-6 to TRBJ2-7; D is ambiguous. Germline V lookup: CDR1 MNHNY, CDR2 SVGAGI (reference sequence). The CDR3 is made up of 13 amino acids. Trimming left V 4 bases short and J 7 bases short, with 14 bases between. CDR3 protein: CASSSPHTREQYF. CDR3 sequence (DNA): TGTGCCAGCAGTTCTCCGCACACGAGGGAGCAGTACTTC.

This clone showed up just a few times. The chain couples TRBV28 to TRBJ1-6; D remains unclear. V was clipped by 7 bases and J by 0 bases, with 7 bases between them. Germline assignment: CDR1 MDHEN and CDR2 SYDVKM. There are 14 residues in the CDR3. The CDR3 loop is CASMACSYNSPLHF. CDR3 coding DNA: TGTGCCAGCATGGCTTGCTCCTATAATTCACCCCTCCACTTT.

The rearrangement links TRBV28 to TRBJ1-6, with D tentatively TRBD1 (6 bases). Germline V CDR1 and CDR2: MDHEN, SYDVKM. The ends were cut back, 6 bases at V and 8 bases at J, with 17 bases in the middle. The CDR3 has 15 amino acids. The CDR3 bases are TGTGCCAGCAGACTGACAGGAATGGCCTATTCACCCCTCCACTTT. Residues: CASRLTGMAYSPLHF.

The chain carries TRBV27 and TRBJ1-1; D might be TRBD1 (6 bases). The V gene's germline CDR1 is MNHEY and CDR2 SMNVEV (reference sequence). The CDR3 consists of 13 residues. The V and J ends lost 3 bases and 3 bases respectively, with 8 bases between them. The CDR3 region has the DNA TGTGCCAGCAGTTTGAACAGGGACACTGAAGCTTTCTTT. This sequence encodes CASSLNRDTEAFF.

The genes are TRBV6-5 and TRBJ2-2, with 9 bases fitting TRBD2. Trimming removed 8 bases from V and 4 bases from J; junction bases left unmatched: 8. CDR3 length: 15 residues. In germline, CDR1 is MNHEY, CDR2 SVGAGI. The CDR3 protein is CASGRAGGPTGELFF. CDR3 bases: TGTGCCAGCGGAAGAGCGGGGGGCCCCACCGGGGAGCTGTTTTTT.

This clone was counted between two and nine times. V usage is TRBV6-5 and J usage is TRBJ2-1, with 7 bases aligning to TRBD2. With V trimmed by 10 bases and J by 5 bases, 11 bases remained unmatched. Per the germline V gene, CDR1 is MNHEY and CDR2 is SVGAGI. The CDR3 has 14 amino acids. The CDR3 loop reads CANPGRGRDNEQFF. The CDR3 DNA reads TGTGCCAATCCAGGGAGGGGAAGGGACAATGAGCAGTTCTTC.

This clone came up once. The chain links TRBV15 to TRBJ1-5, with unresolved D. The CDR3 is made up of 19 amino acids. V gave up 0 bases and J gave up 2 bases, with 20 bases separating them. Germline CDR1 LNHNV, CDR2 YYDKDF (reference sequence). The CDR3 DNA sequence: TGTGCCACCAGCAGAGATCGATGGGCAGCGGGTGATGGCAATCAGCCCCAGCATTTT. It specifies CATSRDRWAAGDGNQPQHF.